A selection of T cell receptor beta chains follows, all from one sample in a study of blood T cell repertoires in COVID-19. Profiling relied on immunoSEQ multiplex PCR, and the TCRdb table lists in-frame clones only, not all of them. The table lists around 110,000 clones, less than 85% of them singletons. The source material was peripheral blood. These receptors were obtained from a woman aged 55 to 70 with acute or convalescent COVID-19. The CDR3 runs from the conserved cysteine through the conserved F or W. Fields, in order: D gene, clone size, V gene, J gene, CDR3 protein, CDR3 DNA. The D gene is left open where the match is weak. Only some rows state a clone size, as once, few, many or a class for expanded clones.

TRBD1,NA,TRBV5-1,TRBJ1-6,CASSLEGQGNSPLHF,TGCGCCAGCAGCTTGGAGGGACAGGGTAATTCACCCCTCCACTTT
NA,NA,TRBV7-2,TRBJ1-6,CASSLDTVNNSPLHF,TGTGCCAGCAGCTTAGATACAGTTAATAATTCACCCCTCCACTTT
NA,NA,TRBV11-2,TRBJ2-7,CASSLFDEQYF,TGTGCCAGCAGCTTATTCGACGAGCAGTACTTC
TRBD2,NA,TRBV6-5,TRBJ2-1,CASRIPGLGYNEQFF,TGTGCCAGCAGAATCCCGGGACTAGGCTACAATGAGCAGTTCTTC
NA,NA,TRBV4-2,TRBJ1-5,CASSQVGGQMGNQPQHF,TGTGCCAGCAGCCAAGTTGGTGGGCAGATGGGCAATCAGCCCCAGCATTTT
NA,NA,TRBV18,TRBJ2-7,CASSPDTHTSYEQYF,TGTGCCAGCTCCCCCGACACTCACACCTCCTACGAGCAGTACTTC
NA,once,TRBV18,TRBJ1-2,CASSPRGEGAYGYTF,TGTGCCAGCTCACCCCGCGGGGAGGGAGCTTATGGCTACACCTTC
NA,NA,TRBV12-3/TRBV12-4,TRBJ1-6,CASTRDNSPLHF,TGTGCCAGCACGAGGGATAATTCACCCCTCCACTTT
NA,once,TRBV29-1,TRBJ2-3,CSVAQGFDTQYF,TGCAGCGTTGCCCAGGGTTTTGATACGCAGTATTTT
NA,NA,TRBV20-1,TRBJ1-6,CSASSGFDGSPLHF,TGCAGTGCTAGTTCGGGGTTCGACGGTTCACCCCTCCACTTT
NA,NA,TRBV5-1,TRBJ2-3,CASSLRLLTDTQYF,TGCGCCAGCAGCCTTAGACTACTCACAGATACGCAGTATTTT
NA,once,TRBV21-1,TRBJ2-1,CASGTGCEQFF,TGTGCCAGCGGGACAGGGTGTGAGCAGTTCTTC
NA,NA,TRBV9,TRBJ1-1,CASSVREGSAEAEAFF,TGTGCCAGCAGCGTAAGGGAGGGGAGCGCGGAGGCTGAAGCTTTCTTT
TRBD1,NA,TRBV7-2,TRBJ2-7,CASSPRTGAIYYEQYF,TGTGCCAGCAGCCCCCGGACAGGGGCAATTTATTACGAGCAGTACTTC
NA,NA,TRBV10-3,TRBJ2-7,CAITPGGEQYF,TGTGCCATCACCCCAGGAGGCGAGCAGTACTTC
TRBD1,NA,TRBV7-8,TRBJ2-5,CASSLALQGSETQYF,TGTGCCAGCAGCTTAGCCCTACAGGGGTCAGAGACCCAGTACTTC
NA,NA,TRBV6-6,TRBJ2-3,CASSSTTRTDTQYF,TGTGCCAGCAGTTCCACGACTCGCACAGATACGCAGTATTTT
NA,NA,TRBV5-4,TRBJ2-3,CASRPSISADTQYF,TGTGCCAGCCGACCTTCAATTAGCGCAGATACGCAGTATTTT
TRBD2,NA,TRBV7-7,TRBJ2-2,CASSPKGRGSGSRTGELFF,TGTGCCAGCAGCCCAAAGGGAAGAGGGAGCGGGAGCCGCACCGGGGAGCTGTTTTTT
NA,NA,TRBV20-1,TRBJ1-5,CSASWGTNQPQHF,TGCAGTGCTAGTTGGGGGACTAATCAGCCCCAGCATTTT
NA,NA,TRBV15,TRBJ1-5,CATSREGSPNQPQHF,TGTGCCACCAGCAGAGAGGGCAGTCCTAATCAGCCCCAGCATTTT
TRBD1,NA,TRBV4-1,TRBJ1-2,CASSQKDRADGYTF,TGCGCCAGCAGCCAGAAGGACAGGGCAGATGGCTACACCTTC
NA,NA,TRBV27,TRBJ1-1,CASSFPGRGNTEAFF,TGTGCCAGCAGTTTTCCTGGCAGGGGGAACACTGAAGCTTTCTTT
TRBD1,once,TRBV5-6,TRBJ1-2,CASSLLGTGGASNYGYTF,TGTGCCAGCAGCTTATTAGGGACAGGGGGCGCTTCTAACTATGGCTACACCTTC
NA,few,TRBV2,TRBJ1-2,CASSVPADLISNYGYTF,TGTGCCAGCAGTGTACCGGCGGATCTTATTTCTAACTATGGCTACACCTTC
TRBD1,NA,TRBV28,TRBJ1-2,CASSLQGEEVYGYTF,TGTGCCAGCAGTTTACAGGGGGAAGAGGTCTATGGCTACACCTTC
NA,few,TRBV2,TRBJ2-7,CASSEDTRVYEQYF,TGTGCCAGCAGTGAAGATACCAGGGTCTACGAGCAGTACTTC
TRBD2,NA,TRBV19,TRBJ2-7,CASSVGGGTAYEQYF,TGTGCCAGTAGTGTCGGCGGGGGAACCGCCTACGAGCAGTACTTC
TRBD1,NA,TRBV6-5,TRBJ2-4,CASRETGDSLIQYF,TGTGCCAGCAGAGAGACCGGGGACAGTCTAATTCAGTACTTC
TRBD2,once,TRBV13,TRBJ2-2,CASSRIGGGATGELFF,TGTGCCAGCAGCCGCATCGGCGGGGGGGCCACCGGGGAGCTGTTTTTT
TRBD2,NA,TRBV27,TRBJ2-5,CASRSILSGTSGKETQYF,TGTGCCAGCAGATCTATTTTATCCGGGACTAGCGGTAAAGAGACCCAGTACTTC
NA,NA,TRBV7-2,TRBJ1-2,CASSLNLGGWHYGYTF,TGTGCCAGCAGCTTAAACCTCGGGGGATGGCACTATGGCTACACCTTC
TRBD1,NA,TRBV2,TRBJ1-3,CASSLQGRGNTIYF,TGTGCCAGCAGTCTACAGGGGAGGGGAAACACCATATATTTT
NA,NA,TRBV6-6,TRBJ1-5,CASSPLGGDQPQHF,TGTGCCAGCAGCCCACTCGGGGGGGATCAGCCCCAGCATTTT
NA,once,TRBV3-1/TRBV3-2,TRBJ1-2,CASSQEEAFGYTF,TGTGCCAGCAGCCAAGAGGAAGCGTTTGGCTACACCTTC
NA,NA,TRBV5-1,TRBJ2-2,CASSQGRESNTGELFF,TGCGCCAGCAGCCAGGGCAGGGAATCGAACACCGGGGAGCTGTTTTTT
NA,NA,TRBV4-1,TRBJ1-3,CASSQDGSRNTIYF,TGCGCCAGCAGCCAAGATGGTAGCCGAAACACCATATATTTT
NA,NA,TRBV2,TRBJ1-2,CASTSNYGYTF,TGTGCCAGCACGTCTAACTATGGCTACACCTTC
TRBD2,NA,TRBV7-9,TRBJ2-3,CASSLAAGGPGDTQYF,TGTGCCAGCAGCTTAGCAGCGGGGGGGCCCGGAGATACGCAGTATTTT
NA,NA,TRBV30,TRBJ1-1,CAWSPRTAGNTEAFF,TGTGCCTGGAGCCCCCGGACAGCGGGAAACACTGAAGCTTTCTTT
NA,NA,TRBV7-9,TRBJ2-6,CASPQGGGSGANVLTF,TGTGCCAGCCCCCAGGGAGGGGGAAGTGGGGCCAACGTCCTGACTTTC
TRBD1,NA,TRBV7-8,TRBJ1-1,CASSLGTGREAFF,TGTGCCAGCAGCTTGGGGACAGGTCGGGAAGCTTTCTTT
TRBD1,NA,TRBV6-1,TRBJ1-6,CASSERPTGTNSPLHF,TGTGCCAGCAGTGAAAGGCCGACAGGGACTAATTCACCCCTCCACTTT
NA,NA,TRBV9,TRBJ1-4,CASSPADVTNEKLFF,TGTGCCAGCAGCCCCGCGGATGTCACTAATGAAAAACTGTTTTTT
NA,NA,TRBV11-2,TRBJ2-1,CASSSDRGEQFF,TGTGCCAGCAGCTCGGACAGAGGTGAGCAGTTCTTC
NA,NA,TRBV5-6,TRBJ1-4,CASSLRGEKLFF,TGTGCCAGCAGCTTGCGGGGTGAAAAACTGTTTTTT
NA,few,TRBV3-1/TRBV3-2,TRBJ1-5,CASSQEDREPQHF,TGTGCCAGCAGCCAAGAAGATCGAGAGCCCCAGCATTTT
NA,NA,TRBV9,TRBJ1-3,CASSVGLQGGNTIYF,TGTGCCAGCAGCGTAGGTCTTCAGGGGGGAAACACCATATATTTT
NA,NA,TRBV2,TRBJ1-1,CASSEAGAGNTEAFF,TGTGCCAGCAGTGAAGCGGGGGCAGGGAACACTGAAGCTTTCTTT
TRBD2,NA,TRBV2,TRBJ2-1,CASSLSLAGPNEQFF,TGTGCCAGCAGTTTAAGTCTAGCGGGGCCCAATGAGCAGTTCTTC
TRBD2,few,TRBV5-6,TRBJ2-3,CASSLSPSGSVADTQYF,TGTGCCAGCAGCTTGAGCCCTAGCGGGAGTGTCGCAGATACGCAGTATTTT
NA,NA,TRBV6-5,TRBJ1-3,CASSKDRGSGNTIYF,TGTGCCAGCAGTAAGGACAGAGGCTCTGGAAACACCATATATTTT
TRBD2,NA,TRBV3-1/TRBV3-2,TRBJ2-1,CASSSGLAEYNEQFF,TGTGCCAGCAGCTCCGGACTAGCGGAATACAATGAGCAGTTCTTC
NA,NA,TRBV4-1,TRBJ1-6,CASSQRHPSSYNSPLHF,TGCGCCAGCAGCCAGAGACACCCGAGCTCCTATAATTCACCCCTCCACTTT
NA,once,TRBV4-1,TRBJ2-1,CASSQEQAGSYNEQFF,TGCGCCAGCAGCCAAGAGCAGGCCGGCTCCTACAATGAGCAGTTCTTC
TRBD2,NA,TRBV5-5,TRBJ2-1,CASSAHLAGEYNEQFF,TGTGCCAGCAGCGCCCATCTAGCGGGGGAATACAATGAGCAGTTCTTC
NA,NA,TRBV24-1,TRBJ2-5,CATSDPNQETQYF,TGTGCCACCAGTGACCCCAATCAAGAGACCCAGTACTTC
TRBD1,NA,TRBV5-4,TRBJ2-5,CASSLGQEETQYF,TGTGCCAGCAGCCTAGGACAGGAAGAGACCCAGTACTTC
TRBD2,NA,TRBV28,TRBJ2-1,CASSALLAGSYNEQFF,TGTGCCAGCAGTGCGCTACTAGCGGGATCCTACAATGAGCAGTTCTTC